This is a list of T cell receptor beta chains from one sample in a study of T cell repertoires in ileal Crohn's disease. The method was immunoSEQ multiplex PCR; TCRdb's version includes in-frame clones alone and lacks a portion of them. The table includes 14,000 or so clones, 70% to 80% detected once. Sequencing was carried out using ileal tissue. The receptor set was obtained from an adult with Crohn's disease. The CDR3 runs from the conserved cysteine through the conserved F or W. Fields, in order: CDR3 DNA, CDR3 protein, D gene, V gene, clone size, J gene. A D gene is named only where the DNA matches it firmly. The size field is filled for only some rows; it gives once, few, many or a size class.

CDR3 DNA: TGTGCCAGCAGCGTATCCCCGGATTCCACAGATACGCAGTATTTT
CDR3 protein: CASSVSPDSTDTQYF
D gene: -
V gene: TRBV9
clone size: -
J gene: TRBJ2-3

CDR3 DNA: TGTGCCAGCAGCTTGGCCTCAGTTAACAGGAGGACTGAAGCTTTCTTT
CDR3 protein: CASSLASVNRRTEAFF
D gene: -
V gene: TRBV5-6
clone size: -
J gene: TRBJ1-1

CDR3 DNA: TGTGCCAGCAGCTTTGAAAAGGGACAGGGATATAACACCGGGGAGCTGTTTTTT
CDR3 protein: CASSFEKGQGYNTGELFF
D gene: -
V gene: TRBV12-1
clone size: few
J gene: TRBJ2-2

CDR3 DNA: TGCAGCGTTGAGGCAGGACCCTCTGGAAACACCATATATTTT
CDR3 protein: CSVEAGPSGNTIYF
D gene: -
V gene: TRBV29-1
clone size: medium-sized
J gene: TRBJ1-3

CDR3 DNA: TGTGCCAGCAGCTTGAATGACGGGCGTGAGACCCAGTACTTC
CDR3 protein: CASSLNDGRETQYF
D gene: -
V gene: TRBV7-9
clone size: -
J gene: TRBJ2-5

CDR3 DNA: TGTGCCAGCAGGGCAGGGACATCTCAACCCTCACCCCTCCACTTT
CDR3 protein: CASRAGTSQPSPLHF
D gene: -
V gene: TRBV6-6
clone size: few
J gene: TRBJ1-6

CDR3 DNA: TGTGCCAGCGAGCTTTACACTGAAGCTTTCTTT
CDR3 protein: CASELYTEAFF
D gene: -
V gene: TRBV6-5
clone size: -
J gene: TRBJ1-1

CDR3 DNA: TGTGCCAGCAGTATAGGGGCGAAGGGCACAGATACGCAGTATTTT
CDR3 protein: CASSIGAKGTDTQYF
D gene: -
V gene: TRBV6-4
clone size: -
J gene: TRBJ2-3

CDR3 DNA: TGTGCCAGCAGCAAAGGGACAGGGTTATTTTCCCTCTCTGGAAACACCATATATTTT
CDR3 protein: CASSKGTGLFSLSGNTIYF
D gene: TRBD1
V gene: TRBV5-6
clone size: few
J gene: TRBJ1-3

CDR3 DNA: TGTGCCTGGAGTGCCCTGTATAGTGAAAAACTGTTTTTT
CDR3 protein: CAWSALYSEKLFF
D gene: -
V gene: TRBV30
clone size: -
J gene: TRBJ1-4

CDR3 DNA: TGTGCCAGCTCACCACTCCTAGCAGGTGGGCATGGCTACACCTTC
CDR3 protein: CASSPLLAGGHGYTF
D gene: -
V gene: TRBV18
clone size: -
J gene: TRBJ1-2

CDR3 DNA: TGTGCCAGTAGTCCCGGACAACTTATTAACACTGAAGCTTTCTTT
CDR3 protein: CASSPGQLINTEAFF
D gene: -
V gene: TRBV19
clone size: -
J gene: TRBJ1-1

CDR3 DNA: TGTGCCAGCAGCCCAACAGGGTCGGATGGCTACACCTTC
CDR3 protein: CASSPTGSDGYTF
D gene: -
V gene: TRBV7-9
clone size: -
J gene: TRBJ1-2

CDR3 DNA: TGTGCCAGTAGTACCCCGGGACAGGCTAGCACAGATACGCAGTATTTT
CDR3 protein: CASSTPGQASTDTQYF
D gene: TRBD1
V gene: TRBV19
clone size: -
J gene: TRBJ2-3

CDR3 DNA: TGTGCCAGCCGTATAAGTCCTTGGGGATCTGAAGCTTTCTTT
CDR3 protein: CASRISPWGSEAFF
D gene: -
V gene: TRBV7-2
clone size: medium-sized
J gene: TRBJ1-1

CDR3 DNA: TGTGCCAGCAGGGGCCTTATGGGGATCACCTACGAGCAGTACTTC
CDR3 protein: CASRGLMGITYEQYF
D gene: -
V gene: TRBV11-2
clone size: -
J gene: TRBJ2-7

CDR3 DNA: TGTGCCAGCTCACCACCGACTTTTGGGACCCCAGATACGCAGTATTTT
CDR3 protein: CASSPPTFGTPDTQYF
D gene: -
V gene: TRBV18
clone size: -
J gene: TRBJ2-3

CDR3 DNA: TGTGCCAGCAGCTTAGGTAGCGGGGGGTCCAGAGAGACCCAGTACTTC
CDR3 protein: CASSLGSGGSRETQYF
D gene: TRBD2
V gene: TRBV7-3
clone size: -
J gene: TRBJ2-5

CDR3 DNA: TGTGCCAGCAGCTTGCGAGGGGTTAATTCACCCCTCCACTTT
CDR3 protein: CASSLRGVNSPLHF
D gene: -
V gene: TRBV11-1
clone size: -
J gene: TRBJ1-6

CDR3 DNA: TGTGCCAGCAGCTTGGTGAGGGCTTTCAGCTACGAGCAGTACTTC
CDR3 protein: CASSLVRAFSYEQYF
D gene: -
V gene: TRBV5-5
clone size: -
J gene: TRBJ2-7

CDR3 DNA: TGTGCCAGCAGCTCACAGAGAGACACTGAAGCTTTCTTT
CDR3 protein: CASSSQRDTEAFF
D gene: -
V gene: TRBV7-3
clone size: -
J gene: TRBJ1-1

CDR3 DNA: TGTGCCAGCACACAAGACGGGCTGGGTGGGACTGAAGCTTTCTTT
CDR3 protein: CASTQDGLGGTEAFF
D gene: -
V gene: TRBV7-9
clone size: -
J gene: TRBJ1-1

CDR3 DNA: TGTGCCAGCAGGATCTCCAGATACCAAGAGACCCAGTACTTC
CDR3 protein: CASRISRYQETQYF
D gene: -
V gene: TRBV11-2
clone size: -
J gene: TRBJ2-5

CDR3 DNA: TGTGCCAGCAGTCTCCGAGGGGCTAACTATGGCTACACCTTC
CDR3 protein: CASSLRGANYGYTF
D gene: -
V gene: TRBV27
clone size: -
J gene: TRBJ1-2

CDR3 DNA: TGTGCCAGCAGCCGCGTGGAGGGGTCGGACACCGGGGAGCTGTTTTTT
CDR3 protein: CASSRVEGSDTGELFF
D gene: -
V gene: TRBV5-4
clone size: -
J gene: TRBJ2-2

CDR3 DNA: TGTGCCAGCAGCCCCCACTCCGCAGGGTGGAGTGGCTACACCTTC
CDR3 protein: CASSPHSAGWSGYTF
D gene: -
V gene: TRBV7-3
clone size: -
J gene: TRBJ1-2

CDR3 DNA: TGTGCCAGCAGTGCGCGACAGGGGGCTAGCACTGAAGCTTTCTTT
CDR3 protein: CASSARQGASTEAFF
D gene: TRBD1
V gene: TRBV6-1
clone size: -
J gene: TRBJ1-1

CDR3 DNA: TGTGCCAGCAGCCCAGTGAGGGAGGGATCACCCCTCCACTTT
CDR3 protein: CASSPVREGSPLHF
D gene: -
V gene: TRBV27
clone size: large
J gene: TRBJ1-6

CDR3 DNA: TGTGCCAGCAGCCAAGATCGGGAGGGATTTTGGGGCTACACCTTC
CDR3 protein: CASSQDREGFWGYTF
D gene: -
V gene: TRBV14
clone size: -
J gene: TRBJ1-2

CDR3 DNA: TGTGCCAGCAGCGAGGGACAGGGGTATAATGAGCAGTTCTTC
CDR3 protein: CASSEGQGYNEQFF
D gene: TRBD1
V gene: TRBV5-4
clone size: -
J gene: TRBJ2-1

CDR3 DNA: TGCAGCGTTGTTCCCGGGACAGAGGGTGGAAACACCATATATTTT
CDR3 protein: CSVVPGTEGGNTIYF
D gene: TRBD1
V gene: TRBV29-1
clone size: -
J gene: TRBJ1-3

CDR3 DNA: TGTGCCAGCACCGGGACTAGCGGGGCTTGGGAGCAGTTCTTC
CDR3 protein: CASTGTSGAWEQFF
D gene: TRBD2
V gene: TRBV2
clone size: -
J gene: TRBJ2-1

CDR3 DNA: TGTGCCATCAGGGACAGGGTTGCCACAACAGATACGCAGTATTTT
CDR3 protein: CAIRDRVATTDTQYF
D gene: TRBD1
V gene: TRBV10-3
clone size: -
J gene: TRBJ2-3

CDR3 DNA: TGTGCCAGCAGCCCAGGTGTCGGGACTAGCGGGGACCAAGAGACCCAGTACTTC
CDR3 protein: CASSPGVGTSGDQETQYF
D gene: TRBD2
V gene: TRBV11-2
clone size: -
J gene: TRBJ2-5

CDR3 DNA: TGTGCCATCGGGACCTCGGGGACCGGGGAGCTGTTTTTT
CDR3 protein: CAIGTSGTGELFF
D gene: -
V gene: TRBV19
clone size: -
J gene: TRBJ2-2

CDR3 DNA: TGCGCCAGCAGCTTGGCCGGTTTGCGAGATGGCTACACCTTC
CDR3 protein: CASSLAGLRDGYTF
D gene: -
V gene: TRBV5-1
clone size: -
J gene: TRBJ1-2

CDR3 DNA: TGTGCCAGCAGCTTTTGGAGGGGCCGGGCAGATACGCAGTATTTT
CDR3 protein: CASSFWRGRADTQYF
D gene: -
V gene: TRBV11-2
clone size: -
J gene: TRBJ2-3

CDR3 DNA: TGTGCCAGCAGCTCTCCTGAGGGGGGATACAATGAGCAGTTCTTC
CDR3 protein: CASSSPEGGYNEQFF
D gene: -
V gene: TRBV7-9
clone size: -
J gene: TRBJ2-1

CDR3 DNA: TGTGCCAGCAGCCCGGTGGGGGGTAATGAAAAACTGTTTTTT
CDR3 protein: CASSPVGGNEKLFF
D gene: -
V gene: TRBV11-2
clone size: -
J gene: TRBJ1-4

CDR3 DNA: TGTGCCAGCAGCTCAACAGGGCCTAATTCACCCCTCCACTTT
CDR3 protein: CASSSTGPNSPLHF
D gene: -
V gene: TRBV7-3
clone size: few
J gene: TRBJ1-6

CDR3 DNA: TGTGCCAGCAGCGGGGACATCAGATCCTACGAGCAGTACTTC
CDR3 protein: CASSGDIRSYEQYF
D gene: -
V gene: TRBV5-4
clone size: -
J gene: TRBJ2-7

CDR3 DNA: TGTGCCAGCAGCATAGGGGGATCTGGGGCCAACGTCCTGACTTTC
CDR3 protein: CASSIGGSGANVLTF
D gene: -
V gene: TRBV28
clone size: once
J gene: TRBJ2-6

CDR3 DNA: TGTGCTAGTGGCCATTCCATAGGGACCGGGGAGCTGTTTTTT
CDR3 protein: CASGHSIGTGELFF
D gene: -
V gene: TRBV12-5
clone size: -
J gene: TRBJ2-2

CDR3 DNA: TGTGCCTGGATGAGACTCGGACTAGCGGGGTTCAATGAGCAGTTCTTC
CDR3 protein: CAWMRLGLAGFNEQFF
D gene: TRBD2
V gene: TRBV30
clone size: -
J gene: TRBJ2-1

CDR3 DNA: TGTGCCAGCAGTCTCGCAGACAGGGGCTATGGCTACACCTTC
CDR3 protein: CASSLADRGYGYTF
D gene: TRBD1
V gene: TRBV27
clone size: -
J gene: TRBJ1-2

CDR3 DNA: TGTGCCAGCAGGGTTAGGGGGGCGCTGATCGGGGAGCTGTTTTTT
CDR3 protein: CASRVRGALIGELFF
D gene: -
V gene: TRBV27
clone size: -
J gene: TRBJ2-2

CDR3 DNA: TGTGCCAGCAGTGAACAATCCGGATCCTACGAGCAGTACTTC
CDR3 protein: CASSEQSGSYEQYF
D gene: -
V gene: TRBV6-1
clone size: -
J gene: TRBJ2-7

CDR3 DNA: TGTGCCAGCTCACCACAGGGAGGTTATGGCTACACCTTC
CDR3 protein: CASSPQGGYGYTF
D gene: -
V gene: TRBV18
clone size: -
J gene: TRBJ1-2

CDR3 DNA: TGCGCCAGCAGCCATCCCTTGGGGGGACAGTTATGGAATGAGCAGTTCTTC
CDR3 protein: CASSHPLGGQLWNEQFF
D gene: -
V gene: TRBV4-1
clone size: -
J gene: TRBJ2-1

CDR3 DNA: TGTGCCAGCAGCTTAAAGGTCGGGGTTGAGCAGTTCTTC
CDR3 protein: CASSLKVGVEQFF
D gene: -
V gene: TRBV14
clone size: -
J gene: TRBJ2-1

CDR3 DNA: TGTGCTAGTGGTTTGGCTCAACTAGCGGGGGGGATAACAGATACGCAGTATTTT
CDR3 protein: CASGLAQLAGGITDTQYF
D gene: TRBD2
V gene: TRBV12-5
clone size: -
J gene: TRBJ2-3

CDR3 DNA: TGTGCCAGTAGGGTCGCGGGAGGAAAGTACGAGCAGTACTTC
CDR3 protein: CASRVAGGKYEQYF
D gene: TRBD2
V gene: TRBV19
clone size: -
J gene: TRBJ2-7

CDR3 DNA: TGTGCCATCAGTTTTAAGGATGATACGCAGTATTTT
CDR3 protein: CAISFKDDTQYF
D gene: -
V gene: TRBV10-3
clone size: -
J gene: TRBJ2-3

CDR3 DNA: TGCGCCAGCAGTGAATCAGGCGATAACTATGGCTACACCTTC
CDR3 protein: CASSESGDNYGYTF
D gene: -
V gene: TRBV10-2
clone size: -
J gene: TRBJ1-2

CDR3 DNA: TGTGCCAGCAGTTCCGACTTTAACTATGGCTACACCTTC
CDR3 protein: CASSSDFNYGYTF
D gene: -
V gene: TRBV6-5
clone size: -
J gene: TRBJ1-2

CDR3 DNA: TGTGCCAGCAGCTTAGGAGTACCACGGGATGAGCAGTTCTTC
CDR3 protein: CASSLGVPRDEQFF
D gene: -
V gene: TRBV11-2
clone size: -
J gene: TRBJ2-1